This T cell receptor beta chain appears in the sequencing data of a study of cytomegalovirus exposure and HLA in healthy donors. Regarding this clone: Antigen specificity is unknown.

Whole-study results and caveats: Despite most TCR sequences being rare, some public TCRs occurred in many donors.

The PCR contained 60 Vbeta and 13 Jbeta primers. Clones were read by immunoSEQ multiplex PCR, and TCRdb kept only the in-frame ones, dropping some. The top ten hold 3.5% to 5% of the sample, which has some 100,000 clones, roughly 83% seen once. Material for sequencing was PBMCs. The clonotype originates from a female donor in good health and CMV-seropositive.

CDR3 sequence reads: CASSATGSSTDTQYF. CDR3 in DNA: TGTGCCAGCAGCGCAACAGGTTCTAGCACAGATACGCAGTATTTT. The chain couples TRBV7-9 to TRBJ2-3; a weak D match, TRBD1 (5 bases). This CDR3 spans 15 amino acids. Looked up from germline, CDR1 is SEHNR and CDR2 is FQNEAQ (reference sequence). Trimming removed 5 bases from V and 0 bases from J, with 12 bases in between.